This T cell receptor beta chain is drawn from a study of vaccination and CD4 T cells after COVID-19 (dated by TCRdb to between 2020 and 2023). For context, the study as a whole: The convalescent cohort comprised six males and four females, including two Hispanic individuals, seven Caucasians, two Asians and one multiracial person. As controls, cultures received a CEFX viral epitope pool (the positive control), an HIV-1 Nef peptide pool (the negative control), or no peptide at all. Two doses of either the Pfizer-BioNTech BNT162b2 vaccine (n=8) or the Moderna mRNA-1273 vaccine (n=2) were administered to participants. Overlapping spike peptide pools from SARS-CoV-2 and from the common cold coronaviruses HCoV-NL63, HCoV-OC43 and HCoV-229E were used as culture stimuli. Post-COVID blood samples from convalescent patients were collected a median of roughly 100 days after diagnosis, with a range of about 30 to 170 days. Post-vaccine blood samples were taken a median of about 77 days after the second vaccine dose, with a range of about 13 to 250 days. The spike-specific CD4+ TCR repertoire was compared before and after mRNA vaccination in 10 to 11 COVID-19 convalescent patients and several infection-naive healthy vaccine recipients. At the TCR clonotype level, an earlier paper using these donors assessed memory CD4+ T cell crossreactivity between SARS-CoV-2 and common cold coronavirus spike proteins. Study-wide conclusions, independent of this receptor: Of the vaccine-specific clones found in convalescent patients, nearly all (304 of 307) were mono-reactive for SARS-CoV-2 spike instead of being cross-reactive with common cold coronaviruses. Relatively few convalescent patients were included in the study, and early timepoints after natural infection were not analyzed. An increase in the median number of SARS-CoV-2-reactive clonotypes from 21 after infection to roughly 38 after vaccination was observed, but the change was not found to be significant. In convalescent patients, a median about 84% of post-vaccine SARS-CoV-2-reactive clones were detected only after vaccination, and vaccine-specific priming was suggested by this finding.

A distance of 21 bases separates the germline ends of V and J, which lose 4 bases and 6 bases respectively. The CDR3, from cysteine to phenylalanine, totals 15 residues. Only the CDR3 region is kept as DNA, spanning 45 bases read in frame from base 1. CDR1 and CDR2 are drawn from the germline V gene (reference sequence): GTSNPN, SVGIG. With regard to this clonotype: Its cognate antigen has yet to be identified. Within one base of it there is no much larger clone, and no base qualities were kept.

The library was made by PCR. DNA from cultured CD4+ T cells underwent TCR sequencing with the Oncomine TCR Beta short-read assay at the Johns Hopkins FTIC core. The QIAamp micro DNA kit was used to extract genomic DNA from the cultured CD4+ T cells. Oncomine TCR Beta libraries made from cultured CD4+ T cells were pooled using unique dual indexes and sequenced on an Illumina iSeq 100. The authors' pipeline ran thus. Non-productive sequences were removed, and CDR3s not starting with C, not ending with F or W, or shorter than 7 amino acids were discarded. The MANAFEST web application identified antigen-specific clonotypes by comparing peptide-stimulated wells against reference wells and other culture wells. To be called positive, a clone needed an FDR below 0.05, an odds ratio above 5, and a productive frequency above 0.1% in at least two of three replicate wells. Clonotypes that were significantly expanded in both SARS-CoV-2 spike wells and at least one common cold coronavirus spike condition were defined as cross-reactive. Using R version 3.6.1, CDR3 homology was evaluated through Levenshtein distances (stringdist) along with unrooted phylogenetic trees (ape). TCRdb handled the public reads itself, with Q25 trimming in fastp and clone calling in MiXCR, and kept productive beta chains. Every entry covers one CDR3 protein and lists the most common genes and DNA from its rows. The V and J calls follow TCRdb's processing rather than the paper's. Recorded for this sample are 6,400 or so distinct CDR3 sequences; around 29% of them occurred a single time. Of the sample, 31% falls within the top ten clones.

This specimen's treatment or condition label, interpreted: roughly 10-day PBMC culture with coronavirus spike peptide pools or control peptides (ViraFEST assay). CD4+ T cells from unexposed donors were collected before the COVID-19 pandemic (2011-2018). The ViraFEST assay, used in the study, expanded antigen-specific T cells with peptide pools and then identified the expanded clonotypes through TCR sequencing. Each well held millions of PBMCs cultured with roughly 10 ug/ml peptide pools in IMDM containing approximately 4.8% human AB serum and about 10 IU/ml IL-2. On days 3 and 7, half of the culture medium was replaced with fresh IL-2-containing medium. After around 11 days of culture, CD4+ T cells were isolated by negative selection using the EasySep CD4+ T cell isolation kit. As cell number allowed, CD4+ T cells from unexposed donors were tested for reactivity to SARS-CoV-2 S and N and to four common cold coronavirus spike pools. Ficoll-Paque Plus gradient centrifugation was used to isolate PBMCs from whole blood, and the isolated PBMCs were then either used fresh or cryopreserved at -140C. Culture conditions were generally each tested in triplicate wells. The leukapheresis product used for the unexposed donors was purchased from a commercial source.

The sample was CD4+ T cells from blood, cultured in vitro. The sequence is built from TRBV30 and TRBJ1-2; TRBD1 is a weak D gene call, 5 bases matching. This clonotype was sampled from a human donor in good health. The CDR3 protein sequence reads: CAWTGSGLQGNGYTF. The DNA sequence is as follows: TGTGCCTGGACAGGGTCCGGACTCCAAGGGAATGGCTACACCTTC.